A selection of T cell receptor beta chains follows, all from one sample in a study of cytomegalovirus exposure and HLA in healthy donors. Data came from immunoSEQ multiplex PCR; TCRdb stores just in-frame clones and leaves some out. There are about 110,000 clones in the sample; over 75% occur only once, and 8.6% lies in the top ten. The sequencing input was PBMCs. The receptor source for this set is a woman in her forties in good health and CMV-seropositive. The CDR3 runs from the conserved cysteine through the conserved F or W. A D gene is named only where the DNA matches it firmly. A row's size may be missing; if present it is once, few, many or a size class.

abundance	len	v_gene	j_gene	d_gene	CDR3nt	CDR3aa
.	12	TRBV7-2	TRBJ2-7	.	TGTGCCAGCAGCTTAGTAGCCCTCGAGCAGTACTTC	CASSLVALEQYF
.	17	TRBV4-3	TRBJ2-5	.	TGCGCCAGCAGCCAAGATCTCCCGTCACAGGCGGAAGAGACCCAGTACTTC	CASSQDLPSQAEETQYF
.	17	TRBV14	TRBJ2-3	.	TGTGCCAGCAGCCAAGCGACAGGTTCAATAGGCACAGATACGCAGTATTTT	CASSQATGSIGTDTQYF
few	15	TRBV2	TRBJ1-5	TRBD1	TGTGCCAGCCAGACAGGGGGCCGTACTAATCAGCCCCAGCATTTT	CASQTGGRTNQPQHF
.	17	TRBV9	TRBJ2-2	.	TGTGCCAGCAGCGTAGGCGTCCCGGTCCATTTCACCGGGGAGCTGTTTTTT	CASSVGVPVHFTGELFF
.	14	TRBV5-1	TRBJ1-2	.	TGCGCCAGCAGAGACAGGTTAGCTAACTATGGCTACACCTTC	CASRDRLANYGYTF
.	15	TRBV9	TRBJ1-1	TRBD1	TGTGCCAGCAGCGCCCAAGGACAGGGAGGCACTGAAGCTTTCTTT	CASSAQGQGGTEAFF
.	18	TRBV7-6	TRBJ2-2	TRBD2	TGTGCCAGCAGCTTAGCTGCAGCGGGGGGCCTTAACACCGGGGAGCTGTTTTTT	CASSLAAAGGLNTGELFF
.	16	TRBV7-6	TRBJ2-3	TRBD2	TGTGCCAGCAGCTCCGGACTAGACCTTGTCGCAGATACGCAGTATTTT	CASSSGLDLVADTQYF
.	14	TRBV7-7	TRBJ2-3	TRBD2	TGTGCCAGCAGCTTAGGGGACTATACAGATACGCAGTATTTT	CASSLGDYTDTQYF
.	17	TRBV5-1	TRBJ1-2	.	TGCGCCAGCAGCTCCCCCACCAAATCGACAGAAATCTATGGCTACACCTTC	CASSSPTKSTEIYGYTF
.	16	TRBV7-2	TRBJ2-7	TRBD2	TGTGCCAGCAGCTTACTCGGCGGGGGGCCTACCTACGAGCAGTACTTC	CASSLLGGGPTYEQYF
few	13	TRBV11-2	TRBJ2-1	TRBD2	TGTGCCAGCAGCTGGGGACTAGCCAATGAGCAGTTCTTC	CASSWGLANEQFF
.	14	TRBV28	TRBJ1-5	.	TGTGCCAGCAGTTACGCTTTAGGGGATCAGCCCCAGCATTTT	CASSYALGDQPQHF
.	16	TRBV5-1	TRBJ2-1	TRBD1	TGCGCCAGCAGCTTGTCACAGGCCAGGGGGCTATTTGAGCAGTTCTTC	CASSLSQARGLFEQFF
.	17	TRBV5-6	TRBJ2-7	TRBD2	TGTGCCAGCAGCTTGGACATTGGAGCGGGACTTGCAAACGAGCAGTACTTC	CASSLDIGAGLANEQYF
.	16	TRBV7-9	TRBJ2-2	TRBD1	TGTGCCAGCAGCAACGGGCAGGGGGCGCCCACCGGGGAGCTGTTTTTT	CASSNGQGAPTGELFF
.	15	TRBV28	TRBJ2-1	TRBD1	TGTGCCAGCAGGACCGGGACAGTCTCTTACAATGAGCAGTTCTTC	CASRTGTVSYNEQFF
medium-sized	16	TRBV5-6	TRBJ2-1	TRBD2	TGTGCCAGCAGCTTGATGCTAGCGGGCCCCAGGGGTGAGCAGTTCTTC	CASSLMLAGPRGEQFF
.	14	TRBV7-6	TRBJ1-4	.	TGTGCCAGCAGCTCCAGCGGGTTCTTTGAAAAACTGTTTTTT	CASSSSGFFEKLFF